This T cell receptor beta chain stems from a study of graft-versus-host responses after intestinal transplantation. Assay: immunoSEQ multiplex PCR; the TCRdb copy retains only in-frame clones and omits some. The data hold about 110,000 clones, with around 93% observed a single time. The V gene's germline CDR1 is SQVTM and CDR2 ANQGSEA. Trimming at V came to 0 bases and at J to 7 bases, leaving 5 bases not matched to a gene. The CDR3 contains 13 residues. Findings and limits, study-wide: GvH clone levels peaked in circulation, and this peak was associated with early post-transplant HvG declines.

About this clone: Its target is not known.

J is TRBJ1-2 and V is TRBV29-1; TRBD1 matches 7 bases. This receptor was identified in a human donor who received an intestinal transplant. The sequencing here drew on unstimulated CD8+ T cells sorted from spleen or lymph node cells, taken before intestinal transplant. CDR3 DNA: TGCAGCGTTGAAGATCAGGAGGGGGCTGGCTACACCTTC. Translation: CSVEDQEGAGYTF. Full variable domain (missing parts from reference TRBV29-1 and TRBJ1-2): SAVISQKPSRDICQRGTSLTIQCQVDSQVTMMFWYRQQPGQSLTLIATANQGSEATYESGFVIDKFPISRPNLTFSTLTVSNMSPEDSSIYLCSVEDQEGAGYTFGSGTRLTVV.